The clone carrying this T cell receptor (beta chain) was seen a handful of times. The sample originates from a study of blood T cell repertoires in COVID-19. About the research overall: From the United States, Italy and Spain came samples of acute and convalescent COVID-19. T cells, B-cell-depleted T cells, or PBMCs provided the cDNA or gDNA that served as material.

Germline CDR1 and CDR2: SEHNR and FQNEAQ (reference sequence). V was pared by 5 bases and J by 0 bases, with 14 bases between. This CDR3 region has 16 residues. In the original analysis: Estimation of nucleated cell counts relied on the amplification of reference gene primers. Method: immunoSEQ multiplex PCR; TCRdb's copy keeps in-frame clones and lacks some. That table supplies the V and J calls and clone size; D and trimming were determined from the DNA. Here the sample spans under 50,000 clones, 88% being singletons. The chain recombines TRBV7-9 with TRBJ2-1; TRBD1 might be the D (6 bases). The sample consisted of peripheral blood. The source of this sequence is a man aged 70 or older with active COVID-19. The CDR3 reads CASSATRTASYNEQFF. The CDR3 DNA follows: TGTGCCAGCAGCGCGACCAGGACAGCCTCCTACAATGAGCAGTTCTTC.